Following are 9 T cell receptor beta chains from one sample sequenced in a study of blood T cell repertoires in COVID-19. The repertoire was sequenced with immunoSEQ multiplex PCR; TCRdb's copy has only in-frame clones and lacks some. The table records some 240,000 clones, about 90% of them present only once. Sequences were obtained from PBMCs or T cells enriched from blood (not recorded which). Source of these receptors: a woman between 35 and 50 years old with acute COVID-19.

The gene calls are TRBV2 and TRBJ1-5; tentatively, D is TRBD1 (5 bases). The V gene's germline CDR1 is SNHLY and CDR2 FYNNEI. Trimming stripped 5 bases from V and 6 bases from J, with 17 bases between. This CDR3 spans 15 amino acids. CDR3 DNA sequence: TGTGCCAGCAGTTGGGACTCACAAGGCGGTCAGCCCCAGCATTTT. Amino acids: CASSWDSQGGQPQHF. Full variable domain (outside the CDR3, taken from reference TRBV2 and TRBJ1-5): EPEVTQTPSHQVTQMGQEVILRCVPISNHLYFYWYRQILGQKVEFLVSFYNNEISEKSEIFDDQFSVERPDGSNFTLKIRSTKLEDSAMYFCASSWDSQGGQPQHFGDGTRLSIL.

The chain combines TRBV7-9 with TRBJ1-5; D unclear. The CDR3 length is 15 residues. Germline CDR1 SEHNR, CDR2 FQNEAQ (reference sequence). The ends were cut back, 1 base at V and 8 bases at J, with 15 bases in the middle. As DNA, the CDR3 is TGTGCCAGCAGCTTAGGCTCCGCGGGATCGGAGCCCCAGCATTTT. This gives the protein CASSLGSAGSEPQHF.

The CDR3 sequence: CASRQGTLSNQPQHF. CDR3 in DNA: TGTGCCAGCAGACAGGGCACACTTAGCAATCAGCCCCAGCATTTT. The genes are TRBV2 and TRBJ1-5; D is possibly TRBD1 (6 bases). CDR1 is SNHLY and CDR2 is FYNNEI in the germline V gene. Trimming left V 6 bases short and J 0 bases short, with 12 bases between. The CDR3 extends over 15 amino acids.

The chain recombines TRBV7-9 with TRBJ2-1; D is undetermined. Germline assignment: CDR1 SEHNR and CDR2 FQNEAQ (reference sequence). The CDR3 runs 11 residues. Trimming took 5 bases from V and 7 from J, leaving 6 bases between them. CDR3 sequence reads: CASSSENEQFF. The CDR3 DNA reads as TGTGCCAGCAGCAGCGAAAATGAGCAGTTCTTC.

The genes are TRBV5-1 and TRBJ1-2, with 8 bases fitting TRBD1. Germline assignment: CDR1 SGHRS and CDR2 YFSETQ. This CDR3 is built from 18 residues. Unmatched junction bases numbered 19, after V lost 4 bases and J lost 5 bases. CDR3 amino acids: CASSAGQGRGSPLYGYTF. DNA of the CDR3: TGCGCCAGCAGCGCCGGACAGGGAAGGGGATCCCCGTTATATGGCTACACCTTC.

Regarding this clone: At one end, the junction sequence differs from germline, possibly due to a read error. Other DNA sequences in this sample translate to the same CDR3. J is TRBJ1-2 and V is TRBV18; TRBD1 agrees at 10 bases. Germline V gene sequence: CDR1 KGHSH, CDR2 LQKENI. The CDR3 runs 17 residues. CDR3 bases: TGTGCCAGCTCACCCTCAATTCGGCGGGACAGGGGCTCTGGCTACACTTTC. It is translated as CASSPSIRRDRGSGYTF.

The gene calls are TRBV6-5 and TRBJ2-2, with TRBD1 matching over 9 bases. This CDR3 has 15 residues. The germline CDR1 and CDR2 sequences are MNHEY and SVGAGI. The V segment lost 10 bases and the J segment 0 bases; nucleotides outside the gene matches: 6. The CDR3: CATERQGANTGELFF. CDR3 coding DNA: TGTGCCACCGAGCGACAGGGGGCGAACACCGGGGAGCTGTTTTTT.

Here the CDR3 reads CASSHLSGKGTDEQFF. The CDR3 region has the DNA TGTGCCAGCAGCCATCTTAGCGGGAAAGGAACCGATGAGCAGTTCTTC. The rearrangement links TRBV3-1 (or the pseudogene TRBV3-2) to TRBJ2-1; 8 nucleotides match TRBD2. Germline loops: CDR1 LGHDT, CDR2 YNNKEL (reference sequence). The CDR3 length is 16 residues. V gave up 3 bases and J gave up 8 bases; unmatched junction bases: 12.

The rearrangement joins TRBV5-1 to TRBJ2-7; 13 positions agree with TRBD2. Germline CDR1 is SGHRS and CDR2 is YFSETQ. This CDR3 is 15 amino acids long. The junction had 5 bases not matched to a gene; V was cut back by 5 bases and J by 3 bases. The CDR3 reads CASSTSGRAFYEQYF. The CDR3 DNA sequence: TGCGCCAGCAGTACTAGCGGGAGGGCGTTCTACGAGCAGTACTTC.